The present entry profiles one T cell receptor beta chain with its context. The sample originates from a study of technical replicates of blood from a few donors. The CDR3 is 17 residues long. The junction had 10 bases not matched to a gene; V was cut back by 4 bases and J by 4 bases. The germline V gene has CDR1 SGHNT and CDR2 YYREEE (reference sequence). Sequenced by immunoSEQ multiplex PCR; TCRdb stores in-frame clones only, minus some. The table has about 16,000 clones, around 86% seen once. J is TRBJ2-1 and V is TRBV5-4, with 11 bases fitting TRBD2. The receptor comes from a human donor in good health. The sample consisted of PBMCs. The CDR3: CASSLDPGLAEYNEQFF. In DNA form, the CDR3 reads TGTGCCAGCAGCCTAGATCCGGGACTAGCGGAATACAATGAGCAGTTCTTC.